This T cell receptor (beta chain) originates from a study of blood T cell repertoires in COVID-19. Study as a whole: Samples came from the United States, Italy and Spain, spanning acute and convalescent COVID-19.

Study processing details: Reference gene primer amplification gave nucleated cell count estimates. The repertoire was sequenced with immunoSEQ multiplex PCR; TCRdb's copy has only in-frame clones and lacks some. V and J calls and clone size are copied from that table; D and trimming were computed from the DNA. Of over 130,000 clones in the sample, over 60% are singletons; the top ten hold 2.5% to 3.5%. Each participant's cohort was designated according to participant-reported clinical history. Source material: PBMCs or T cells enriched from blood (not recorded which). This sequence originates from a woman between 50 and 59 years old who had recovered from COVID-19.

The CDR3: CASSLGLAVEETQYF. The CDR3 region has the DNA TGTGCCAGCAGCTTAGGACTAGCGGTTGAAGAGACCCAGTACTTC. This chain uses TRBV7-6 with TRBJ2-5; 9 bases are shared with TRBD2. With V trimmed by 1 base and J by 3 bases, 3 bases remained unmatched. The CDR3 is made up of 15 amino acids. Germline lookup yields CDR1 SGHVS and CDR2 FNYEAQ.